This TCR beta chain was sequenced in a study of CD8+ T cells in alopecia areata (dated by TCRdb to 2016 to 2018). About the full investigation: The treated patients, all with moderate-to-severe alopecia areata, were enrolled in an open-label pilot trial of oral tofacitinib given at 5 to 10 mg twice daily. Disease severity in treated patients was measured with the SALT score, which quantifies the percentage of affected scalp surface area. Clonality in the scalp was compared among normal scalp (n=4), patchy alopecia areata scalp (n=8), and alopecia totalis/universalis scalp (n=8). Tofacitinib was administered for 6 to 18 months, and 6 months of follow-up off drug were then conducted to assess delayed response and recurrence. Biopsies were taken from tofacitinib-treated patients at baseline and again at 4 and 24 weeks into treatment, and several of those patients also had a later scalp biopsy. RNA was extracted with the PAXgene miRNA kit for fixed scalp, the miRNeasy kit for PBMCs, and the RNeasy kit for mouse skin. On the human side, TCRbeta sequencing was run on scalp tissue and on sorted CD4+ and CD8+ peripheral blood T cells from healthy controls and from alopecia areata patients with either patchy or totalis/universalis disease. TCRbeta CDR3 regions were amplified by immunoSEQ multiplex PCR using 35 Vbeta forward and 13 Jbeta reverse primers. To study T cell clonal expansion in alopecia areata, the researchers applied high-throughput TCRbeta sequencing to both the C3H/HeJ mouse model and human patients.

CDR1 PRHDT and CDR2 FYEKMQ were looked up in the germline V gene (reference sequence). The junction shows trimming of 1 base on V and 4 bases on J, plus 10 bases between the germline ends. The CDR3, from cysteine to phenylalanine, totals 14 residues. CDR3 DNA only is kept here, 42 bases in frame from base 1. The time point label for this specimen denotes: approximately 4 weeks on oral tofacitinib. Sample treatment or condition, as interpreted from the label and publication: oral pan-JAK inhibitor, 5-10 mg twice daily. Peripheral blood and lesional scalp punch biopsies were obtained from patients with alopecia areata. After PBMCs were isolated by density centrifugation and stained for CD3, CD4 and CD8, a FACSAria was used to sort CD4+ and CD8+ T cells. The sample holds a few counts of this clone. Its binding antigen is unknown. Per-base qualities were not stored, and no clone one base away is much larger.

General conclusions and limits of the study: Tofacitinib significantly decreased scalp clonality and the number of expanded CD8+ clones among the top 100 scalp clones. Compared with normal scalp, lesional scalp, particularly in alopecia totalis/universalis, had higher clonality and more expanded CD8+ clones, which suggests antigenic drive. Shared TCR sequences between patients were less evident than in mice, which may be partly attributable to HLA diversity in the patient population. Because the treated cohort was small and had only one nonresponder, larger studies are needed to examine links between baseline CD8+ expansion and response. Unlike mouse skin, which is dominated by gammadelta T cells, normal human skin has resident alphabeta T cells that are also sequenced, and this complicates analysis of the scalp TCR repertoire. Many expanded lesional clones were found to persist in scalp and blood during tofacitinib treatment, and relapse after treatment cessation may be partly explained by this persistence.

The library relied on the immunoSEQ multiplex PCR assay. To provide template for TCR sequencing, every sample had RNA extracted and reverse transcribed into cDNA. First-strand cDNA was synthesized with SuperScript III using a 2:1 mix of oligo-dT and random hexamers. A synthetic immune receptor repertoire was used to assess amplification bias, and residual bias was removed computationally. As for the authors' bioinformatics: Raw reads were preprocessed to remove errors, and CDR3 was defined by IMGT conventions from the conserved cysteine to phenylalanine. Clonality was calculated as 1 minus Shannon entropy normalized by log2 of the number of productive unique TCRs. Scalp TCRbeta sequences were cross-referenced with sorted blood CD4 and CD8 repertoires so that the CD4 or CD8 identity of scalp clones could be inferred. TCRdb obtained this table from immuneACCESS and retained in-frame rearrangements with V and J assigned. These tables miss some clones; where compared with another copy, unresolved V genes account for less than half of the shortfall, and the remainder is unexplained. V and J calls and clone size are those listed in that table; D and trimming were worked out from the DNA. Within this sample are 150,000 or so clones, with roughly 50% of them counted one time only. 15% to 20% of the sample goes to the ten largest clones.

This TCR was sampled from a human donor with alopecia areata. The V gene is TRBV13 and the J gene is TRBJ2-5; TRBD2 is possibly the D segment (5 matching bases). The material was CD8+ T cells sorted from blood, obtained at week 4, from a patient treated with tofacitinib. The DNA sequence is as follows: TGTGCCAGCAGCTTAGTGACGGGGAGAGAGACCCAGTACTTC. Its translation reads: CASSLVTGRETQYF.